The rows below give T cell receptor beta chains drawn from one sample of a study of sequential checkpoint blockade in melanoma. The protocol was immunoSEQ multiplex PCR, while the TCRdb copy is restricted to in-frame clones and leaves out a portion. The table records roughly 28,000 clones, 77% of them present only once. The sample consisted of CD8+ T cells sorted from blood (inferred from file names), taken from a patient given nivolumab and ipilimumab in sequence. These receptors all stem from a human donor with melanoma. CDR3s include the opening cysteine and the closing phenylalanine or tryptophan. A D gene is named only where the DNA matches it firmly. Clone size, where shown, is once, few, many, or a class for clones that have expanded.

CDR3	DNA	J	D	size	V
CASSFSNTIYF	TGTGCCAGCAGCTTTTCGAACACCATATATTTT	TRBJ1-3	NA	medium-sized	TRBV5-4
CASSQVQTSGGAETQYF	TGTGCCAGCAGCCAAGTCCAAACTAGCGGGGGGGCGGAGACCCAGTACTTC	TRBJ2-5	TRBD2	NA	TRBV4-2
CASSLDNSYNSPLHF	TGTGCCAGCAGCCTCGACAACTCCTATAATTCACCCCTCCACTTT	TRBJ1-6	NA	NA	TRBV6-6
CASSFRGPNEKLFF	TGCGCCAGCAGCTTTAGGGGGCCTAATGAAAAACTGTTTTTT	TRBJ1-4	TRBD1	NA	TRBV5-1
CASSDSGMYYGYTF	TGTGCCAGCAGCGACTCAGGGATGTACTATGGCTACACCTTC	TRBJ1-2	NA	NA	TRBV5-2
CASSGLAGGDEQYF	TGTGCCAGCAGTGGACTAGCGGGGGGCGACGAGCAGTACTTC	TRBJ2-7	TRBD2	NA	TRBV2
CASSNRGSYEQYF	TGTGCCAGCAGCAACAGGGGCTCCTACGAGCAGTACTTC	TRBJ2-7	TRBD1	NA	TRBV5-6
CASSLAGQGRTEAFF	TGTGCCAGCAGCTTAGCAGGACAGGGTCGGACTGAAGCTTTCTTT	TRBJ1-1	TRBD1	NA	TRBV11-1
CASGQTGENSPLHF	TGTGCCAGTGGACAGACAGGGGAGAATTCACCCCTCCACTTT	TRBJ1-6	TRBD1	NA	TRBV19
CASSVEGDRDLSF	TGTGCCAGCAGCGTAGAGGGGGACCGGGACCTCTCATTC	TRBJ2-7	NA	NA	TRBV9
CASSPLGRQGHRSPLHF	TGTGCCAGCAGTCCCCTCGGGCGACAGGGGCATCGTTCACCCCTCCACTTT	TRBJ1-6	TRBD1	large	TRBV27
CAWSHPGYEQYF	TGTGCCTGGAGTCACCCGGGCTACGAGCAGTACTTC	TRBJ2-7	NA	NA	TRBV30
CASSFQGTNTGELFF	TGTGCCAGCAGTTTTCAGGGGACAAACACCGGGGAGCTGTTTTTT	TRBJ2-2	NA	few	TRBV28
CASNLSPTGYSNQPQHF	TGTGCCAGCAATTTGTCCCCGACAGGTTATAGCAATCAGCCCCAGCATTTT	TRBJ1-5	NA	NA	TRBV28
CASSAGTSNNEQFF	TGTGCCAGCAGCGCCGGGACTTCAAACAATGAGCAGTTCTTC	TRBJ2-1	NA	few	TRBV9
CASSHTGNEKLFF	TGTGCCAGCAGCCATACAGGAAATGAAAAACTGTTTTTT	TRBJ1-4	NA	once	TRBV5-4
CASSSLMTDLEETQYF	TGTGCCAGCAGCTCCCTGATGACAGACCTCGAAGAGACCCAGTACTTC	TRBJ2-5	NA	NA	TRBV7-9
CASSAGTTSTDTQYF	TGTGCCAGCAGCGCGGGAACTACTAGCACAGATACGCAGTATTTT	TRBJ2-3	NA	NA	TRBV9
CASSPRQGADTQYF	TGTGCTAGCAGCCCGAGACAGGGAGCAGATACGCAGTATTTT	TRBJ2-3	TRBD1	once	TRBV7-7
CAISEVWQVMPDRPEKLFF	TGTGCCATCAGTGAGGTCTGGCAGGTAATGCCGGACAGGCCAGAAAAACTGTTTTTT	TRBJ1-4	TRBD1	NA	TRBV10-3
CASSWTSGGNNEQFF	TGTGCCAGCAGTTGGACTAGCGGGGGTAACAATGAGCAGTTCTTC	TRBJ2-1	TRBD2	medium-sized	TRBV6-4
CASSLFGGEETQYF	TGTGCCAGCAGCTTATTTGGGGGGGAAGAGACCCAGTACTTC	TRBJ2-5	TRBD2	NA	TRBV7-6
CASSLSPTSPAGELFF	TGTGCCAGCAGTTTATCCCCTACTTCCCCCGCCGGGGAGCTGTTTTTT	TRBJ2-2	NA	NA	TRBV27
CASRDSPYEQYF	TGTGCCTCTAGGGACAGCCCCTACGAGCAGTACTTC	TRBJ2-7	TRBD1	NA	TRBV6-1
CASSFQGHYEQYF	TGTGCCAGTAGTTTCCAGGGGCACTACGAGCAGTACTTC	TRBJ2-7	NA	NA	TRBV19
CASSYTNREDTGELFF	TGTGCCAGCAGTTACACAAACAGGGAAGACACCGGGGAGCTGTTTTTT	TRBJ2-2	NA	NA	TRBV6-5
CASSPRDTDTEAFF	TGTGCCAGCAGCCCCCGGGACACCGACACTGAAGCTTTCTTT	TRBJ1-1	NA	NA	TRBV5-4
CASSLGPGEIPNQPQHF	TGCGCCAGCAGCTTGGGTCCAGGGGAGATCCCTAATCAGCCCCAGCATTTT	TRBJ1-5	NA	NA	TRBV5-1
CASRDLGGSYEQYF	TGTGCCAGCAGGGACCTGGGGGGCTCCTACGAGCAGTACTTC	TRBJ2-7	NA	NA	TRBV6-1
CASSNRESYEQYF	TGTGCCAGTAGTAATCGGGAAAGCTACGAGCAGTACTTC	TRBJ2-7	NA	NA	TRBV19
CSARLRGFRPDTQYF	TGCAGCGCCCGTTTGCGGGGGTTCCGTCCAGATACGCAGTATTTT	TRBJ2-3	TRBD2	NA	TRBV29-1
CASSEDREINEQFF	TGTGCCAGCAGCGAAGACAGGGAAATCAATGAGCAGTTCTTC	TRBJ2-1	TRBD1	NA	TRBV9
CASSLEVTGGHEQYF	TGTGCCAGCAGCTTAGAAGTGACAGGGGGCCACGAGCAGTACTTC	TRBJ2-7	TRBD1	NA	TRBV11-2
CASRSSGGGYEQYF	TGTGCCAGCAGATCTAGCGGGGGAGGCTACGAGCAGTACTTC	TRBJ2-7	TRBD2	once	TRBV28
CASGLSGLTGRTNEKLFF	TGTGCTAGTGGTTTGAGTGGACTGACAGGGAGAACTAATGAAAAACTGTTTTTT	TRBJ1-4	TRBD1	once	TRBV12-5
CASGSSPTDTQYF	TGTGCCAGCGGGAGTTCTCCCACAGATACGCAGTATTTT	TRBJ2-3	NA	NA	TRBV6-4
CASSEGSRRVTDTQYF	TGTGCCAGCAGTGAAGGCTCAAGGAGGGTTACAGATACGCAGTATTTT	TRBJ2-3	NA	NA	TRBV2
CASSSGLAGYEQYF	TGTGCCAGCAGTTCAGGACTAGCAGGCTACGAGCAGTACTTC	TRBJ2-7	TRBD2	medium-sized	TRBV6-5
CATSRDQGKDRPQHF	TGTGCCACCAGCAGAGATCAGGGGAAGGATAGGCCCCAGCATTTT	TRBJ1-5	NA	once	TRBV15
CASSDRAGITDTQYF	TGTGCCAGCAGTGACCGGGCAGGGATCACAGATACGCAGTATTTT	TRBJ2-3	NA	NA	TRBV6-1
CASTGGYNEQFF	TGCGCCAGCACCGGGGGTTACAATGAGCAGTTCTTC	TRBJ2-1	NA	few	TRBV10-2